The rows below give T cell receptor beta chains drawn from one sample of a study of T-cell memory formation after mild COVID-19. One entry per CDR3 protein, called by TCRdb with MiXCR from the 5' RACE reads. This table holds approximately 490,000 distinct CDR3 sequences, roughly 22% found once. Sequencing was performed on PBMCs or a T cell subset sorted from them (not recorded which). These receptors were obtained from an adult woman who had mild COVID-19 (a few samples of this study predate the infection). Cell type and time point are not known. Each CDR3 is given with its conserved first and last residue. Fields, in order: D gene, V gene, clone size, J gene, CDR3 DNA, CDR3 protein. D genes are given only for firm matches. Only some rows state a clone size, as once, few, many or a class for expanded clones.

d_call: .; v_call: TRBV7-6; clone_size: few; j_call: TRBJ2-5; cdr3_nt: TGTGCCAGCAGCTCGCTCATCCAAGAGACCCAGTACTTC; cdr3_aa: CASSSLIQETQYF
d_call: .; v_call: TRBV19; clone_size: .; j_call: TRBJ2-1; cdr3_nt: TGTGCCAGTAGTTCTACTCGGGTCATGTACAATGAGCAGTTCTTC; cdr3_aa: CASSSTRVMYNEQFF
d_call: TRBD1; v_call: TRBV5-1; clone_size: .; j_call: TRBJ2-5; cdr3_nt: TGCGCCAGCAGCCCACTGGACAGGATTGAAGAGACCCAGTACTTC; cdr3_aa: CASSPLDRIEETQYF
d_call: TRBD2; v_call: TRBV9; clone_size: many; j_call: TRBJ2-3; cdr3_nt: TGTGCCAGCAGCGCAGGGACTAGCGGGGGCACAGATACGCAGTATTTT; cdr3_aa: CASSAGTSGGTDTQYF
d_call: TRBD2; v_call: TRBV20-1; clone_size: .; j_call: TRBJ2-7; cdr3_nt: TGCAGTGCTAGCGCCACGGGACTAGCGGGCTACGAGCAGTACTTC; cdr3_aa: CSASATGLAGYEQYF
d_call: .; v_call: TRBV7-9; clone_size: .; j_call: TRBJ1-1; cdr3_nt: TGTGCCAGCAGCCCCGTAGGAGGGTACACTGAAGCTTTCTTT; cdr3_aa: CASSPVGGYTEAFF
d_call: .; v_call: TRBV5-1; clone_size: .; j_call: TRBJ2-7; cdr3_nt: TGCGCCAGCAGCTTAGATGGGACCCGGCGGGAGCAGTACTTC; cdr3_aa: CASSLDGTRREQYF
d_call: TRBD1; v_call: TRBV5-1; clone_size: few; j_call: TRBJ1-1; cdr3_nt: TGCGCCAGCAGCGGAAGACAGGGTCGGAACACTGAAGCTTTCTTT; cdr3_aa: CASSGRQGRNTEAFF
d_call: .; v_call: TRBV12-3/TRBV12-4; clone_size: .; j_call: TRBJ2-7; cdr3_nt: TGTGCCAGCAGTCCCTCCTACGTACGGTACTCCTACGAGCAGTACTTC; cdr3_aa: CASSPSYVRYSYEQYF
d_call: .; v_call: TRBV9; clone_size: .; j_call: TRBJ2-1; cdr3_nt: TGTGCCAGCCCTCCGGGTCGGCGCAATGAGCAGTTCTTC; cdr3_aa: CASPPGRRNEQFF
d_call: TRBD1; v_call: TRBV10-3; clone_size: few; j_call: TRBJ2-1; cdr3_nt: TGTGCCATCAGCGCCGCAGGGGGCTCCTACAATGAGCAGTTCTTC; cdr3_aa: CAISAAGGSYNEQFF
d_call: .; v_call: TRBV12-3/TRBV12-4; clone_size: .; j_call: TRBJ2-3; cdr3_nt: TGTGCCAGCAGTTTGTCGGTGGGTACGCAGTATTTT; cdr3_aa: CASSLSVGTQYF
d_call: TRBD1; v_call: TRBV7-9; clone_size: .; j_call: TRBJ1-2; cdr3_nt: TGTGCCAGCAGCTTAGGGAGGACAGGGGTGAACTATGGCTACACCTTC; cdr3_aa: CASSLGRTGVNYGYTF
d_call: TRBD2; v_call: TRBV4-1; clone_size: few; j_call: TRBJ2-3; cdr3_nt: TGCGCCAGCAGCCAAGACGGAAGCGGGGGTATCGCAGATACGCAGTATTTT; cdr3_aa: CASSQDGSGGIADTQYF
d_call: .; v_call: TRBV5-1; clone_size: .; j_call: TRBJ2-5; cdr3_nt: TGCGCCAGCAGCTTGGTTTTACAAGAGACCCAGTACTTC; cdr3_aa: CASSLVLQETQYF
d_call: .; v_call: TRBV5-1; clone_size: few; j_call: TRBJ2-6; cdr3_nt: TGCGCCAGCAGCTTCCTCGACTCTGGGGCCAACGTCCTGACTTTC; cdr3_aa: CASSFLDSGANVLTF
d_call: .; v_call: TRBV12-3/TRBV12-4; clone_size: few; j_call: TRBJ1-1; cdr3_nt: TGTGCCAGCAGTTTAGCTTTTGGCACTGAAGCTTTCTTT; cdr3_aa: CASSLAFGTEAFF
d_call: .; v_call: TRBV7-9; clone_size: .; j_call: TRBJ2-7; cdr3_nt: TGTGCCAGCAGCGCCGCCGTATACGAGCAGTACTTC; cdr3_aa: CASSAAVYEQYF
d_call: .; v_call: TRBV7-2; clone_size: few; j_call: TRBJ2-1; cdr3_nt: TGTGCCAGCAGCTTATTAGTTGGCTACTCCTACAATGAGCAGTTCTTC; cdr3_aa: CASSLLVGYSYNEQFF
d_call: TRBD2; v_call: TRBV19; clone_size: .; j_call: TRBJ2-7; cdr3_nt: TGTGCCAGTAGTACTTTGGGACTAGCGGGAGAACTCTACGAGCAGTACTTC; cdr3_aa: CASSTLGLAGELYEQYF
d_call: .; v_call: TRBV15; clone_size: .; j_call: TRBJ1-5; cdr3_nt: TGTGCCACCAGCCCCCCGTTTAATCAGCCCCAGCATTTT; cdr3_aa: CATSPPFNQPQHF
d_call: TRBD2; v_call: TRBV6-5; clone_size: few; j_call: TRBJ2-1; cdr3_nt: TGTGCCAGCAGTTACTTAGTAGCGGGAGTCCTTGAGCAGTTCTTC; cdr3_aa: CASSYLVAGVLEQFF
d_call: .; v_call: TRBV27; clone_size: .; j_call: TRBJ2-7; cdr3_nt: TGTGCCAGCAGTGGTAGCGGCCCCGAGCAGTACTTC; cdr3_aa: CASSGSGPEQYF
d_call: TRBD2; v_call: TRBV2; clone_size: .; j_call: TRBJ2-5; cdr3_nt: TGTGCCAGCCTTCGACTAGCGGTCAGGGCCCAGTACTTC; cdr3_aa: CASLRLAVRAQYF
d_call: TRBD2; v_call: TRBV9; clone_size: many; j_call: TRBJ2-2; cdr3_nt: TGTGCCAGCAGCCCTCGAATCGGGACTAGGGGACACACCGGGGAGCTGTTTTTT; cdr3_aa: CASSPRIGTRGHTGELFF
d_call: .; v_call: TRBV12-3/TRBV12-4; clone_size: few; j_call: TRBJ1-2; cdr3_nt: TGTGCCAGCAGAACTTCTGGGGTCTATGGCTACACCTTC; cdr3_aa: CASRTSGVYGYTF
d_call: .; v_call: TRBV20-1; clone_size: .; j_call: TRBJ2-1; cdr3_nt: TGCAGCAACTTTCAGGGATCCTACAATGAGCAGTTCTTC; cdr3_aa: CSNFQGSYNEQFF
d_call: .; v_call: TRBV27; clone_size: many; j_call: TRBJ2-1; cdr3_nt: TGTGCCAGCAGTTTTATTTACGGTGAGCAGTTCTTC; cdr3_aa: CASSFIYGEQFF
d_call: .; v_call: TRBV6-6; clone_size: .; j_call: TRBJ1-4; cdr3_nt: TGTGCCAGCGAACAGGGTTGGGCTAATGAAAAACTGTTTTTT; cdr3_aa: CASEQGWANEKLFF
d_call: .; v_call: TRBV18; clone_size: few; j_call: TRBJ1-1; cdr3_nt: TGTGCCAGCTCACCCTCGGACAGACTGAACACTGAAGCTTTCTTT; cdr3_aa: CASSPSDRLNTEAFF
d_call: .; v_call: TRBV10-3; clone_size: .; j_call: TRBJ2-7; cdr3_nt: TGTGCCATCAGTGAGTCATATCAGTCCTACGAGCAGTACTTC; cdr3_aa: CAISESYQSYEQYF
d_call: TRBD1; v_call: TRBV7-9; clone_size: .; j_call: TRBJ2-7; cdr3_nt: TGTGCCAGCAGCAAGAGAGGGACAGGATCTTCCTACGAGCAGTACTTC; cdr3_aa: CASSKRGTGSSYEQYF
d_call: .; v_call: TRBV9; clone_size: few; j_call: TRBJ2-1; cdr3_nt: TGTGCCAGCAGCGGAGGGGGGGATTGCGATGAGCAGTTCTTC; cdr3_aa: CASSGGGDCDEQFF
d_call: .; v_call: TRBV24-1; clone_size: many; j_call: TRBJ2-1; cdr3_nt: TGTGCCACCAGTGACGCTGCATTAGGGGCACAGTTCTTC; cdr3_aa: CATSDAALGAQFF
d_call: .; v_call: TRBV24-1; clone_size: .; j_call: TRBJ2-1; cdr3_nt: TGTGCCACCAGTGATTTTGGCGTGGGTGAGCAGTTCTTC; cdr3_aa: CATSDFGVGEQFF
d_call: .; v_call: TRBV6-5; clone_size: .; j_call: TRBJ2-1; cdr3_nt: TGTGCCAGCAGTTACTCGATGGGGTACTCCTACAATGAGCAGTTCTTC; cdr3_aa: CASSYSMGYSYNEQFF
d_call: .; v_call: TRBV15; clone_size: few; j_call: TRBJ2-5; cdr3_nt: TGTGCCACCAGCAAGGGCCTGCCGCTTCGAGAGACCCAGTACTTC; cdr3_aa: CATSKGLPLRETQYF
d_call: .; v_call: TRBV9; clone_size: few; j_call: TRBJ2-3; cdr3_nt: TGTGCCAGCAGCGTTCAATGGGGCACAGATACGCAGTATTTT; cdr3_aa: CASSVQWGTDTQYF
d_call: .; v_call: TRBV23-1; clone_size: few; j_call: TRBJ2-3; cdr3_nt: TGCGCCAGCAGTCAATCCGCAGGGTGGAATACGCAGTATTTT; cdr3_aa: CASSQSAGWNTQYF
d_call: .; v_call: TRBV6-1; clone_size: once; j_call: TRBJ2-5; cdr3_nt: TGTGCCAGCACCCAGGCCGTGGGGGGCGGAGAGACCCAGTACTTC; cdr3_aa: CASTQAVGGGETQYF
d_call: .; v_call: TRBV12-3/TRBV12-4; clone_size: few; j_call: TRBJ2-4; cdr3_nt: TGTGCCAGCAGTTCCCTGTCGGTAGCCAAAAACATTCAGTACTTC; cdr3_aa: CASSSLSVAKNIQYF
d_call: TRBD1; v_call: TRBV19; clone_size: few; j_call: TRBJ1-5; cdr3_nt: TGTGCCAGTACCCAAGGAGGGACAGGGGTCGGCCAGCCCCAGCATTTT; cdr3_aa: CASTQGGTGVGQPQHF
d_call: .; v_call: TRBV14; clone_size: many; j_call: TRBJ1-2; cdr3_nt: TGTGCCAGCAGCCGATCAGGGCCGGGCTATGGCTACACCTTC; cdr3_aa: CASSRSGPGYGYTF
d_call: TRBD1; v_call: TRBV6-5; clone_size: .; j_call: TRBJ1-2; cdr3_nt: TGTGCCAGCAGTTACCGGGACAGACTATTCTATGGCTACACCTTC; cdr3_aa: CASSYRDRLFYGYTF
d_call: TRBD2; v_call: TRBV4-3; clone_size: .; j_call: TRBJ2-3; cdr3_nt: TGCGCCAGCAGCCAAGATAGCCTAGCGGGGTACACAGATACGCAGTATTTT; cdr3_aa: CASSQDSLAGYTDTQYF
d_call: TRBD1; v_call: TRBV6-6; clone_size: .; j_call: TRBJ2-4; cdr3_nt: TGTGCCACCAGGACCCCGACAGGGTTCAAAAACATTCAGTACTTC; cdr3_aa: CATRTPTGFKNIQYF
d_call: .; v_call: TRBV7-9; clone_size: .; j_call: TRBJ2-5; cdr3_nt: TGTGCCTCTCGGGGTATCCAAGAGACCCAGTACTTC; cdr3_aa: CASRGIQETQYF
d_call: TRBD2; v_call: TRBV7-9; clone_size: .; j_call: TRBJ2-1; cdr3_nt: TGTGCCAGCTTAGCGGGACTGGAGTTCAGTGAGCAGTTCTTC; cdr3_aa: CASLAGLEFSEQFF
d_call: .; v_call: TRBV9; clone_size: few; j_call: TRBJ2-2; cdr3_nt: TGTGCCAGCAGCGTAATGGCGGGAACGAACACCGGGGAGCTGTTTTTT; cdr3_aa: CASSVMAGTNTGELFF
d_call: TRBD1; v_call: TRBV4-1; clone_size: few; j_call: TRBJ1-1; cdr3_nt: TGCGCCAGCAGCCACCCCCCCCGAGGGGGCGAGGACACTGAAGCTTTCTTT; cdr3_aa: CASSHPPRGGEDTEAFF